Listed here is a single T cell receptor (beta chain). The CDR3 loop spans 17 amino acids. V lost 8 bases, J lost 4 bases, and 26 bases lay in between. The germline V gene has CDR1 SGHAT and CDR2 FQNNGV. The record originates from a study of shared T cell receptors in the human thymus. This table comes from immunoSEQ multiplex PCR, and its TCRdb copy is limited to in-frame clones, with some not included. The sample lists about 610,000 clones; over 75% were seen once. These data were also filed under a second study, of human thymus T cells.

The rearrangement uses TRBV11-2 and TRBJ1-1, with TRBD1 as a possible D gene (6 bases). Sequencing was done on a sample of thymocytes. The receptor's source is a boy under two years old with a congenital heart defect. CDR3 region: CASPARGGGIGGTEAFF. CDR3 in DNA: TGTGCCAGCCCCGCTCGAGGGGGTGGGATAGGGGGCACTGAAGCTTTCTTT.